This is a list of T cell receptor beta chains from one sample in a study of CD8 T cells in Susac syndrome. TCRdb itself ran the immunoSEQ multiplex PCR reads through MiXCR, one entry per CDR3 protein. The table has approximately 180,000 distinct CDR3 sequences, about 94% seen once. The source material was CD4+ T cells from PBMCs. The receptors originated from a human donor with multiple sclerosis. CDR3s include the opening cysteine and the closing phenylalanine or tryptophan. Fields, in order: CDR3 protein, CDR3 DNA, V gene, J gene, D gene. The D gene is left open where the match is weak.

CASSPTGPNYGYTF	TGCGCCAGCAGTCCTACAGGACCTAACTATGGCTACACCTTC	TRBV23-1	TRBJ1-2	.
CASSLSGGYNEQFF	TGTGCCAGCAGCTTATCTGGAGGATACAATGAGCAGTTCTTC	TRBV7-6	TRBJ2-1	.
CASSFGQGETQYF	TGCGCCAGCAGCTTCGGACAGGGAGAGACCCAGTACTTC	TRBV5-1	TRBJ2-5	TRBD1
CSVKGRVGDTEAFF	TGCAGCGTTAAGGGACGGGTTGGGGACACTGAAGCTTTCTTT	TRBV29-1	TRBJ1-1	.
CASSTSGTASTRQYF	TGTGCCAGCAGCACCTCCGGGACTGCCTCTACGAGACAGTACTTC	TRBV27	TRBJ2-7	.
CASPGCGRTEAFF	TGTGCCAGCCCCGGATGCGGGCGTACTGAAGCTTTCTTT	TRBV7-3	TRBJ1-1	.
CSARGGSAVYEQYF	TGCAGTGCCCGAGGGGGGTCGGCGGTTTACGAGCAGTACTTC	TRBV20-1	TRBJ2-7	.
CASTRDRGILYGYTF	TGTGCCAGCACCAGGGACAGGGGGATACTCTATGGCTACACCTTC	TRBV2	TRBJ1-2	TRBD1
CASSPFEVANEKLFF	TGTGCCAGCTCACCATTCGAAGTAGCTAATGAAAAACTGTTTTTT	TRBV18	TRBJ1-4	.
CASSVLTGDLGETQYF	TGTGCCAGCAGCGTATTGACAGGGGATCTGGGAGAGACCCAGTACTTC	TRBV9	TRBJ2-5	TRBD1
CSASKGPYEQYF	TGCAGTGCTAGTAAGGGTCCCTACGAGCAGTACTTC	TRBV20-1	TRBJ2-7	.
CSARGAGALTDTQYF	TGCAGTGCTAGAGGAGCGGGGGCTTTAACAGATACGCAGTATTTT	TRBV20-1	TRBJ2-3	TRBD2